The following is a T cell receptor (beta chain) sequence with its context. There is no known antigen for this receptor. Base qualities are not at hand, and no much larger clone is one base apart. Genomic DNA was extracted with the Qiagen DNeasy kit from unsorted PBMCs and from negatively selected CD4+ and CD8+ fractions. TCR beta CDR3 regions were subjected to amplification by immunoSEQ multiplex PCR with primers that anneal to V and J segments. A synthetic immune receptor repertoire was used to minimize amplification bias, and remaining bias was computationally removed after sequencing. In the source study's methods: Repertoire diversity was quantified as the Shannon entropy index using custom Python scripts. The unsorted, CD4+ and CD8+ repertoires were each analyzed separately, with the exception of combined analyses, where CD4+ and CD8+ sequences were merged in silico. Clonal expansion was defined as at least a 2-fold frequency increase after treatment relative to C1D1, with a pseudocount of 0.5 for undetected baseline clones. Singleton clones were defined as clones with 0 or 1 copy at C1D1, and non-singleton clones were defined as clones with 2 or more copies. Clones expanded in unsorted samples were annotated as CD4+, CD8+ or unknown by matching protein sequences in sorted samples from the same patient. Wilcoxon tests were applied to paired samples to test diversity changes from C1D1 to C4D1. TCRdb provides this immuneACCESS table in a form limited to in-frame rearrangements. Some clones are lacking; in checked studies, under half of them reflect an unresolved V gene, and why the rest are absent is not known. V, J and clone size were drawn from that table, and D and trimming were deduced from the DNA. The sample table contains nearly 25,000 clones; only one count was recorded for under 75% of them. In total, the top ten clones hold less than 35% of the sample.

The data were obtained in a study of PD-1 blockade in classical Hodgkin lymphoma (dated by TCRdb to 2018 to 2021). Notes on the research overall: Nivolumab dosing was 3 mg/kg intravenously every 2 weeks, continuing until either disease progression or unacceptable toxicity. The study used CyTOF and TCR beta sequencing to define a peripheral blood immune signature of response to PD-1 blockade in classical Hodgkin lymphoma. The study at large found these results: Baseline diversity similar to that of newly diagnosed patients was observed in trial patients achieving complete response, whereas significantly lower diversity was observed in partial responders and progressors. A significant rise by C4D1 was seen in CD4+ but not CD8+ TCR diversity (p=0.0027 vs p=0.16), with the rise being most apparent in complete responders (p=0.02). Lower diversity was observed in patients in whom nivolumab was started less than 1 year after ASCT, and these patients were excluded from later analyses so that confounding by immune reconstitution would be avoided. Baseline TCR diversity was reported to be lower in newly diagnosed patients than in healthy donors, and even lower in relapsed/refractory patients. The study was limited to a single clinical trial cohort, and causes of repertoire differences, possibly disease activity or prior therapy, remained undefined.

The time point label, as the study defines it: cycle 4 day 1 (C4D1), after six to seven weeks of nivolumab. Every trial patient had relapsed following autologous stem cell transplantation, and prior brentuximab vedotin exposure was what differed among cohorts A, B and C. The trial cohort comprised more than 55 patients with relapsed/refractory classical Hodgkin lymphoma whose best overall responses were complete response, partial response or progressive disease. In the multi-cohort phase II CheckMate 205 trial, trial patients received single-agent nivolumab. Best overall response was determined by an independent review committee according to the 2007 International Working Group response criteria. Trial PBMCs were collected immediately before nivolumab initiation (C1D1) and during therapy at cycle 2 day 1 and cycle 4 day 1. Peripheral blood was collected in 8 mL Vacutainer Cell Preparation Tubes, from which PBMCs were isolated by centrifugation and then cryopreserved.

The sequence came from a human donor with classical Hodgkin lymphoma. The source was peripheral blood mononuclear cells (PBMCs), collected before the fourth cycle of nivolumab.

The CDR3 loop reads CASRGYTGDPNQPQHF. In nucleotides, the sequence is TGTGCCAGCAGAGGCTATACAGGGGACCCCAATCAGCCCCAGCATTTT. Here the chain combines TRBV2 and TRBJ1-5; 7 bases in the middle match TRBD1. The germline V gene encodes CDR1 SNHLY and CDR2 FYNNEI. From the cysteine up to the phenylalanine, the CDR3 has a length of 16 residues. CDR3 DNA only is kept here, 48 bases in frame from base 1. Trimmed from V: 6 bases; trimmed from J: 3 bases; junction bases lacking a gene match: 11.